Presented here are 31 T cell receptor beta chains from one specimen sequenced in a study of early T cells in non-severe SARS-CoV-2 infection. TCRdb recomputed calls from the 5' RACE reads with MiXCR, one row per CDR3 protein. The repertoire holds some 66,000 distinct CDR3 sequences, with about 12% as singletons. The sample was whole blood. These receptor sequences come from an adult who was a healthcare worker with PCR-confirmed SARS-CoV-2 infection or an uninfected control (not recorded which).

CDR3 sequence: CASSQKGGQPQHF. Here the CDR3 DNA reads TGTGCCAGCAGCCAAAAGGGGGGACAGCCCCAGCATTTT. The V and J genes are TRBV14 and TRBJ1-5; weak D call: TRBD1 (6 bases). The CDR3 contains 13 residues. Looked up from germline, CDR1 is SGHDN and CDR2 is FVKESK. V was clipped by 2 bases and J by 7 bases, with 9 bases between them.

In its sample, this clonotype was seen a few times. The chain links TRBV5-4 to TRBJ2-7; 14 bases fit TRBD2. CDR1 is SGHNT and CDR2 is YYREEE in the germline V gene (reference sequence). V shed 0 bases and J 1 base; nucleotides not matched to a gene: 3. The CDR3 runs to 17 residues. In DNA form, the CDR3 reads TGTGCCAGCAGCTTGGGGACTAGCGGGAGGAGGTCCTACGAGCAGTACTTC. Translation: CASSLGTSGRRSYEQYF. The complete variable domain, with remaining parts taken from reference TRBV5-4 and TRBJ2-7, reads ETGVTQSPTHLIKTRGQQVTLRCSSQSGHNTVSWYQQALGQGPQFIFQYYREEENGRGNFPPRFSGLQFPNYSSELNVNALELDDSALYLCASSLGTSGRRSYEQYFGPGTRLTVT.

This clonotype was detected many times. The chain joins TRBV9 to TRBJ2-6; no clear D gene. Trimming took off 3 bases at V and 15 bases at J, with 7 bases between the two ends. The CDR3 is 10 residues long. In germline, CDR1 is SGDLS, CDR2 YYNGEE. The CDR3 sequence: CASSGGSLTF. CDR3 sequence (DNA): TGTGCCAGCAGCGGGGGAAGCCTGACTTTC.

The chain uses TRBV27 and TRBJ2-1; 10 positions match TRBD2. The V and J ends lost 5 bases and 9 bases, in that order; junction bases with no gene match: 7. Per germline, CDR1 MNHEY and CDR2 SMNVEV (reference sequence). CDR3 size: 14 residues. In DNA form, the CDR3 reads TGTGCCAGCAGTCCCCACCGGACTAGCGGTGAGCAGTTCTTC. Its translation: CASSPHRTSGEQFF.

The chain employs TRBV10-3 and TRBJ2-3; TRBD2 agrees at 11 bases. The CDR3 length is 16 residues. Unmatched junction bases numbered 4, after V lost 4 bases and J lost 1 base. The germline V gene has CDR1 ENHRY and CDR2 SYGVKD. CDR3 nucleotides: TGTGCCATCAGTGGAATAGCGGGAGGGGGCACAGATACGCAGTATTTT. Translation gives CAISGIAGGGTDTQYF.

This chain joins TRBV9 and TRBJ2-5; D is perhaps TRBD1 (5 bases). This CDR3 contains 16 residues. The V and J ends lost 3 bases and 4 bases respectively, with 19 bases between them. Per germline, CDR1 SGDLS and CDR2 YYNGEE. The CDR3 DNA sequence: TGTGCCAGCAGCGGCAGCCCAGGGTTTTCGGGAGAGACCCAGTACTTC. Translation: CASSGSPGFSGETQYF.

The V and J genes are TRBV27 and TRBJ2-3; 14 positions match TRBD2. The CDR3 has 19 amino acids. Unmatched junction bases numbered 10, after V lost 4 bases and J lost 1 base. Germline V gene sequence: CDR1 MNHEY, CDR2 SMNVEV (reference sequence). The CDR3, as DNA: TGTGCCAGCAGTTACAGGGGGACTAGCGGGAGAATTGGCACAGATACGCAGTATTTT. This translates into CASSYRGTSGRIGTDTQYF.

This rearrangement joins TRBV27 to TRBJ2-7; tentatively, D is TRBD1 (5 bases). V lost 2 bases, J lost 1 base, and 15 bases lay in between. The CDR3 has 16 amino acids. CDR1 MNHEY and CDR2 SMNVEV come from the germline V gene (reference sequence). CDR3 nucleotide sequence: TGTGCCAGCAGTTTAAGTACAGGACGCCTATCCTACGAGCAGTACTTC. Amino acid sequence: CASSLSTGRLSYEQYF.

The gene calls are TRBV20-1 and TRBJ1-6, with TRBD1 identical over 8 bases. The CDR3 extends over 14 amino acids. The germline CDR1 and CDR2 sequences are DFQATT and SNEGSKA (reference sequence). V was pared by 5 bases and J by 10 bases, with 10 bases of the junction left unmatched. CDR3 in DNA: TGCAGTGCTCAAGGACAGGGTGGTGGGTCACCCCTCCACTTT. Its translation is CSAQGQGGGSPLHF.

This clonotype appeared many times. The CDR3 sequence is CATTGRGNTGELFF. The CDR3, as DNA: TGTGCCACAACGGGACGGGGGAACACCGGGGAGCTGTTTTTT. V usage is TRBV2 and J usage is TRBJ2-2; D may match TRBD1 or TRBD2 (5 bases each). The CDR3 loop spans 14 amino acids. CDR1 SNHLY and CDR2 FYNNEI come from the germline V gene. The ends were cut back, 10 bases at V and 1 base at J, with 13 bases in the middle. The variable domain in full, completed from reference TRBV2 and TRBJ2-2, reads EPEVTQTPSHQVTQMGQEVILRCVPISNHLYFYWYRQILGQKVEFLVSFYNNEISEKSEIFDDQFSVERPDGSNFTLKIRSTKLEDSAMYFCATTGRGNTGELFFGEGSRLTVL.

The chain carries TRBV28 and TRBJ1-2, with a weak D call TRBD1 (5 bases). This CDR3 has 13 amino acids. CDR1 and CDR2 (germline): MDHEN, SYDVKM. Trimming cost V 4 bases and J 9 bases, with 15 bases left between them. CDR3 amino acids: CASSSPGLRRYTF. In nucleotides, the CDR3 is TGTGCCAGCAGTTCGCCGGGACTGCGGCGCTACACCTTC.

This clonotype was recorded many times. The rearrangement joins TRBV11-2 to TRBJ1-4; D not certain. Trimming took 5 bases from V and 4 from J, leaving 14 bases between them. This CDR3 has 15 residues. From germline, CDR1 is SGHAT and CDR2 FQNNGV. The CDR3 DNA sequence: TGTGCCAGCAGCCGTGTGGCTGCGTTTAATGAAAAACTGTTTTTT. As protein: CASSRVAAFNEKLFF.

Judged by abundance, this clonotype is medium-sized. The chain is built from TRBV28 and TRBJ2-7; 10 positions agree with TRBD2. The germline V gene encodes CDR1 MDHEN and CDR2 SYDVKM. Losses at the gene ends were 6 bases for V and 6 bases for J; bases not matched to a gene: 11. The CDR3 spans 15 residues. The CDR3 spells CASRHLRSGRPEQYF. The CDR3 DNA reads as TGTGCCAGCAGGCACCTTCGTAGCGGGAGGCCCGAGCAGTACTTC.

This clonotype appeared many times. This chain joins TRBV20-1 and TRBJ2-1; D may match TRBD1 or TRBD2 (6 bases each). V was cut by 6 bases and J by 4 bases, with 19 bases left in between. The CDR3 runs 15 residues. From germline, CDR1 is DFQATT and CDR2 SNEGSKA (reference sequence). CDR3 in amino acids: CSAPRGGPSYNEQFF. The DNA of the CDR3 is TGCAGTGCCCCCAGAGGGGGGCCCTCGTACAATGAGCAGTTCTTC.

The genes are TRBV5-1 and TRBJ2-3; D remains ambiguous. The V gene's germline CDR1 is SGHRS and CDR2 YFSETQ. This CDR3 has 12 amino acids. The V gene lost 0 bases and the J gene lost 4 bases, with 3 bases spanning the gap. The CDR3 sequence: CASSLVADTQYF. CDR3 DNA sequence: TGCGCCAGCAGCTTGGTTGCAGATACGCAGTATTTT.

V and J are TRBV18 and TRBJ1-1; D is uncertain. This CDR3 is built from 12 residues. Per the germline V gene, CDR1 is KGHSH and CDR2 is LQKENI. The ends were cut back, 2 bases at V and 3 bases at J, with 4 bases in the middle. The CDR3 is CASSPYHTEAFF. DNA for the CDR3: TGTGCCAGCTCACCATACCACACTGAAGCTTTCTTT.

This clonotype has only a few counts. This rearrangement joins TRBV29-1 to TRBJ1-1; TRBD1 agrees at 7 bases. The CDR3 totals 13 residues. Trimming removed 6 bases from V and 1 base from J; junction bases left unmatched: 5. The germline CDR1 and CDR2 sequences are SQVTM and ANQGSEA. The CDR3 spells CSVWGQPNTEAFF. The CDR3 bases are TGCAGCGTCTGGGGACAGCCGAACACTGAAGCTTTCTTT. Full variable domain (remainder filled in from reference TRBV29-1 and TRBJ1-1): SAVISQKPSRDICQRGTSLTIQCQVDSQVTMMFWYRQQPGQSLTLIATANQGSEATYESGFVIDKFPISRPNLTFSTLTVSNMSPEDSSIYLCSVWGQPNTEAFFGQGTRLTVV.

The chain carries TRBV6-5 and TRBJ2-3, with 9 bases matching TRBD2. V lost 7 bases, J lost 5 bases, and 13 bases stayed unmatched. This CDR3 region has 16 residues. CDR1 MNHEY and CDR2 SVGAGI come from the germline V gene. The CDR3: CASIPRGGRAIDTQYF. The CDR3 bases are TGTGCCAGCATCCCACGGGGCGGGAGGGCCATAGATACGCAGTATTTT.

J is TRBJ2-1 and V is TRBV5-1, with TRBD2 matching over 10 bases. Germline V CDR1 and CDR2: SGHRS, YFSETQ. This CDR3 spans 15 amino acids. Trimming removed 0 bases from V and 7 bases from J; junction bases left unmatched: 4. The CDR3 coding sequence is TGCGCCAGCAGCTTGGTGGTAGCGGGAGGAAATGAGCAGTTCTTC. Translation gives CASSLVVAGGNEQFF.

Only a few counts were recorded for this clonotype. The chain recombines TRBV20-1 with TRBJ2-7; 11 bases fit TRBD2. Trimming removed 6 bases from V and 3 bases from J; junction bases left unmatched: 4. CDR3 length: 13 residues. Germline loops: CDR1 DFQATT, CDR2 SNEGSKA (reference sequence). The CDR3 reads CSALAGGLYEQYF. In DNA form, the CDR3 reads TGCAGTGCCTTAGCGGGAGGGCTCTACGAGCAGTACTTC.

This clonotype was seen many times. V is TRBV11-2 and J is TRBJ2-7, with D possibly TRBD1 on 6 matching bases. The germline V gene encodes CDR1 SGHAT and CDR2 FQNNGV. The CDR3 is made up of 15 amino acids. Trimming stripped 0 bases from V and 1 base from J, with 10 bases between. The CDR3 sequence: CASSLDGGPSYEQYF. CDR3 DNA sequence: TGTGCCAGCAGCTTAGATGGGGGCCCGTCCTACGAGCAGTACTTC.

The sample holds a few counts of this clonotype. The CDR3 loop is CASSLTGTDTQYF. CDR3 nucleotides: TGTGCCAGCAGCTTAACGGGTACAGATACGCAGTATTTT. The chain carries TRBV7-3 and TRBJ2-3; no clear D gene. Germline V gene data show CDR1 as SGHTA and CDR2 as FQGTGA. The CDR3 sequence is 13 residues long. V lost 0 bases and J lost 3, with 4 bases in between.

The CDR3 region has the DNA TGTGCCAGCAGTTCTCGAGAGCGGGAGACGAAGTTCTTC. Protein sequence: CASSSRERETKFF. The V gene is TRBV27, the J gene TRBJ2-1; TRBD2 matches 8 bases. This CDR3 comprises 13 residues. Germline V gene data show CDR1 as MNHEY and CDR2 as SMNVEV (reference sequence). The V and J ends lost 4 bases and 14 bases, in that order; junction bases with no gene match: 10.

The chain links TRBV4-1 to TRBJ2-7, with 10 bases lining up with TRBD2. The germline V gene encodes CDR1 MGHRA and CDR2 YSYEKL. There are 14 residues in the CDR3. V shed 4 bases, J shed 3 bases, and the junction held 3 bases outside the gene matches. CDR3 coding DNA: TGCGCCAGCAGCCCCGGGACTAGCGACTACGAGCAGTACTTC. Protein: CASSPGTSDYEQYF.

The table lists this clonotype with a few counts. The genes are TRBV12-3 or TRBV12-4 and TRBJ2-7, with 8 bases lining up with TRBD1. V lost 6 bases and J lost 4; bases outside the gene matches: 11. The CDR3 totals 15 residues. The chain's CDR3 is CASRLRGTGGYEQYF. The CDR3 DNA reads TGTGCCAGCAGACTCCGGGGGACAGGTGGATACGAGCAGTACTTC.

This clonotype was recorded a few times. The V call is TRBV10-2, the J call TRBJ2-7, with D possibly matching TRBD2 (7 bases). Germline-derived CDR1 and CDR2 are WSHSY and SAAADI. Trimming shortened V by 0 bases and J by 6 bases, and 18 bases separated the two germline ends. This CDR3 spans 16 amino acids. CDR3 DNA: TGCGCCAGCAGTGAGTCCCGAACCGGGGGGACACGCGAGCAGTACTTC. The encoded protein is CASSESRTGGTREQYF.

This clonotype was counted a few times. V and J are TRBV28 and TRBJ2-1; 10 bases fit TRBD1. The CDR3 has 15 amino acids. From germline, CDR1 is MDHEN and CDR2 SYDVKM. V lost 6 bases and J lost 9; bases outside the gene matches: 11. The CDR3 reads CASRTGGQGRGEQFF. The CDR3 DNA is TGTGCCAGCAGGACCGGGGGACAGGGGAGAGGTGAGCAGTTCTTC.

V usage is TRBV2 and J usage is TRBJ2-1; tentatively, D is TRBD1 or TRBD2 (5 bases each). The germline gives CDR1 SNHLY, CDR2 FYNNEI. The germline V and J ends were trimmed by 1 base and 15 bases, with 13 bases remaining between them. This CDR3 region has 12 residues. The DNA of the CDR3 is TGTGCCAGCAGTGAAGAGGGGAGAGACCGGTTCTTC. It is translated as CASSEEGRDRFF.

This clonotype appeared many times. The gene calls are TRBV28 and TRBJ2-7; 7 bases map to TRBD1. Germline-derived CDR1 and CDR2 are MDHEN and SYDVKM. This CDR3 is built from 13 residues. Trimming at V came to 7 bases and at J to 4 bases, leaving 7 bases not matched to a gene. DNA of the CDR3: TGTGCCAGCAATGACAGGGCCCTATACGAGCAGTACTTC. Its protein is CASNDRALYEQYF.

This clonotype was seen many times. V gene TRBV6-1 combines with J gene TRBJ2-1, with D perhaps TRBD2 (6 bases). The V and J ends lost 7 bases and 2 bases respectively, with 15 bases between them. This CDR3 contains 15 residues. In germline, CDR1 is MNHNS, CDR2 SASEGT. The CDR3 DNA reads as TGTGCCAGCACTCAACGGGACTTGACCTACAATGAGCAGTTCTTC. Its protein product is CASTQRDLTYNEQFF.

This clonotype was observed a handful of times. CDR3: CASSLEIAGELFF. In DNA, the CDR3 is TGCGCCAGCAGCCTAGAAATCGCCGGGGAGCTGTTTTTT. V is TRBV4-3 and J is TRBJ2-2; D is undetermined. The CDR3 has 13 amino acids. The germline V and J ends were trimmed by 4 bases and 6 bases, with 9 bases remaining between them. Germline CDR1 LGHNA, CDR2 YSLEER.